These 31 T cell receptor beta chains were all obtained from the same sample, sequenced in a study of blood T cell repertoires in COVID-19. Sequencing used immunoSEQ multiplex PCR; TCRdb keeps in-frame clones, though not all of them. The table records 150,000 to 200,000 clones, approximately 87% of them present only once. Sequencing was done on a sample of peripheral blood. These receptors originate from a woman in her seventies with COVID-19, enrolled during active disease.

This clone appeared a single time. The chain is built from TRBV6-6 and TRBJ1-1; D is unresolved. This CDR3 is built from 14 residues. Between the trimmed V and J ends, which lost 5 bases and 1 base, there was a span of 11 bases. Germline CDR1 reads MNHNY; CDR2 reads SVGAGI (reference sequence). The CDR3 loop reads CASSPSNGNTEAFF. CDR3 coding DNA: TGTGCCAGCAGTCCCTCCAACGGGAACACTGAAGCTTTCTTT.

The chain couples TRBV18 to TRBJ1-6; D is unclear. The ends were cut back, 1 base at V and 6 bases at J, with 13 bases in the middle. The CDR3 runs to 16 residues. Germline V gene lookup returns CDR1 KGHSH and CDR2 LQKENI. The CDR3 loop reads CASSPRATLGNSPLHF. DNA for the CDR3: TGTGCCAGCTCACCACGGGCCACCCTCGGTAATTCACCCCTCCACTTT.

The chain employs TRBV28 and TRBJ1-5; tentatively, D is TRBD1 (6 bases). The CDR3 runs 14 residues. Trimming shortened V by 3 bases and J by 6 bases, and 12 bases separated the two germline ends. Germline CDR1 MDHEN, CDR2 SYDVKM. The CDR3 DNA sequence: TGTGCCAGCAGTTTCCAGGGGTGGAGTCAGCCCCAGCATTTT. Translating it yields CASSFQGWSQPQHF.

The chain recombines TRBV4-1 with TRBJ1-5; tentatively, D is TRBD1 (5 bases). CDR3 size: 15 residues. Germline V gene lookup returns CDR1 MGHRA and CDR2 YSYEKL. Trimming stripped 3 bases from V and 1 base from J, with 10 bases between. The CDR3: CASSQLAGSNQPQHF. The CDR3 DNA sequence: TGCGCCAGCAGCCAGTTAGCAGGGAGCAATCAGCCCCAGCATTTT.

The chain recombines TRBV12-3 or TRBV12-4 with TRBJ1-2; tentative D call: TRBD1 (5 bases). The CDR3 sequence is 13 residues long. Trimming left V 3 bases short and J 5 bases short, with 10 bases between. The CDR3 DNA reads as TGTGCCAGCAGTTTGACCGGGGGGTATGGCTACACCTTC. This translates into CASSLTGGYGYTF.

V gene TRBV6-6 combines with J gene TRBJ2-7; D is unclear. Trimming left V 5 bases short and J 3 bases short, with 14 bases between. Germline V gives CDR1 MNHNY, CDR2 SVGAGI (reference sequence). The CDR3 totals 14 residues. The CDR3 nucleotides read TGTGCCAGCAGTAGCACCCTAGGCCGCTACGAGCAGTACTTC. It specifies CASSSTLGRYEQYF.

The J gene is TRBJ1-2, the V gene TRBV6-6; no reliable D call. The CDR3 loop spans 13 amino acids. Germline lookup yields CDR1 MNHNY and CDR2 SVGAGI (reference sequence). The V gene lost 2 bases and the J gene lost 1 base, with 5 bases spanning the gap. The CDR3 DNA reads as TGTGCCAGCAGTTACGTAGTTAACTATGGCTACACCTTC. This translates into CASSYVVNYGYTF.

The chain couples TRBV5-8 to TRBJ1-2, with 10 bases matching TRBD1. Losses at the gene ends were 5 bases for V and 6 bases for J; bases not matched to a gene: 10. CDR3 length: 15 residues. Germline CDR1 SGHTS, CDR2 YDEGEE. CDR3 in amino acids: CASRGQGRKTHGYTF. Here the CDR3 DNA reads TGTGCCAGCAGGGGACAGGGGCGCAAAACCCATGGCTACACCTTC.

The rearrangement uses TRBV28 and TRBJ1-4; no clear D. Trimming took 3 bases from V and 4 from J, leaving 3 bases between them. This CDR3 region has 12 residues. Germline values: CDR1 MDHEN, CDR2 SYDVKM. This CDR3 reads CASSLSNEKLFF. CDR3 in DNA: TGTGCCAGCAGTTTGAGTAATGAAAAACTGTTTTTT.

The chain recombines TRBV18 with TRBJ1-2; 11 bases align to TRBD1. Looked up from germline, CDR1 is KGHSH and CDR2 is LQKENI. The CDR3 covers 15 residues. Trimming took 3 bases from V and 4 from J; bases not matched to a gene: 4. In nucleotides, the CDR3 is TGTGCCAGCTCACCTGGACAGGGGGCAAGCTATGGCTACACCTTC. Its translation is CASSPGQGASYGYTF.

The V call is TRBV2, the J call TRBJ2-2, with D perhaps matching TRBD1 (5 bases). Trimming stripped 8 bases from V and 4 bases from J, with 14 bases between. CDR3 size: 14 residues. The germline V gene has CDR1 SNHLY and CDR2 FYNNEI. The CDR3 DNA sequence: TGTGCCAGCCAACCCGAACAGGTCACCGGGGAGCTGTTTTTT. It yields the protein CASQPEQVTGELFF.

The CDR3 sequence is CASSLQGQTNSPLHF. CDR3 coding DNA: TGTGCCAGTAGTCTACAGGGCCAAACTAATTCACCCCTCCACTTT. V and J are TRBV19 and TRBJ1-6, with D perhaps TRBD1 (6 bases). The CDR3 length is 15 residues. Germline V lookup: CDR1 LNHDA, CDR2 SQIVND (reference sequence). Trimming stripped 5 bases from V and 6 bases from J, with 14 bases between.

This rearrangement joins TRBV5-1 to TRBJ1-4; D is possibly TRBD1 (6 bases). CDR1 SGHRS and CDR2 YFSETQ come from the germline V gene. Trimming cost V 0 bases and J 3 bases, with 12 bases left between them. The CDR3 has 16 residues. CDR3 bases: TGCGCCAGCAGCTTGGCGGGGGGCGCGGCTAATGAAAAACTGTTTTTT. Translated, it gives CASSLAGGAANEKLFF.

This chain connects TRBV5-1 to TRBJ2-1, with 9 bases aligning to TRBD2. Trimming took 4 bases from V and 1 from J; bases not matched to a gene: 3. The CDR3 has 15 residues. From germline, CDR1 is SGHRS and CDR2 YFSETQ. The CDR3 protein is CASSQTSGSYNEQFF. The DNA of the CDR3 is TGCGCCAGCAGCCAGACTAGCGGATCCTACAATGAGCAGTTCTTC. The full variable domain, rest sourced from reference TRBV5-1 and TRBJ2-1, is KAGVTQTPRYLIKTRGQQVTLSCSPISGHRSVSWYQQTPGQGLQFLFEYFSETQRNKGNFPGRFSGRQFSNSRSEMNVSTLELGDSALYLCASSQTSGSYNEQFFGPGTRLTVL.

The chain joins TRBV11-2 to TRBJ2-2, with D hard to call. The CDR3 is 14 residues long. Germline V gives CDR1 SGHAT, CDR2 FQNNGV. V lost 6 bases to trimming and J lost 0 bases, with 8 bases between them. The CDR3 DNA follows: TGTGCCAGCAGTGAACATCCGAACACCGGGGAGCTGTTTTTT. Translated: CASSEHPNTGELFF.

This clone was seen a few times. This chain uses TRBV12-3 or TRBV12-4 with TRBJ1-2, with a possible D match to TRBD1 (6 bases). The CDR3 spans 12 residues. V was shortened by 4 bases and J by 7 bases, with 10 bases between the two germline ends. The CDR3 DNA reads as TGTGCCAGCAGTTCAGGGGATTTTGGCTACACCTTC. It encodes CASSSGDFGYTF.

The chain couples TRBV2 to TRBJ1-1; D might be TRBD1 (5 bases). The CDR3 is 13 residues long. The ends were cut back, 7 bases at V and 0 bases at J, with 9 bases in the middle. Germline-derived CDR1 and CDR2 are SNHLY and FYNNEI. In nucleotides, the CDR3 is TGTGCCAGCAACGCAGGGATGAACACTGAAGCTTTCTTT. Protein: CASNAGMNTEAFF.

The chain couples TRBV24-1 to TRBJ1-2, with TRBD1 as a possible D gene (6 bases). The CDR3 runs 16 residues. Trimming pared 4 bases from V and 4 bases from J, leaving 18 bases between. Germline assignment: CDR1 KGHDR and CDR2 SFDVKD. CDR3: CATSDPGQTKPYGYTF. CDR3 coding DNA: TGTGCCACCAGTGACCCCGGACAGACGAAACCCTATGGCTACACCTTC.

This clone was recorded once. V and J are TRBV28 and TRBJ2-7, with TRBD1 as a possible D gene (5 bases). Germline V gives CDR1 MDHEN, CDR2 SYDVKM. V lost 10 bases and J lost 2, with 15 bases in between. This CDR3 is 13 amino acids long. The DNA for the CDR3 is TGTGCCACCCTTGGGGCAGGGCCCTACGAGCAGTACTTC. It encodes CATLGAGPYEQYF.

This sequence joins TRBV4-1 and TRBJ1-2; D gene uncertain. Per germline, CDR1 MGHRA and CDR2 YSYEKL. The ends were cut back, 0 bases at V and 7 bases at J, with 9 bases in the middle. The CDR3 length is 13 residues. The CDR3, as DNA: TGCGCCAGCAGCCAAGATCTGGAGATTGGCTACACCTTC. Translating gives CASSQDLEIGYTF.

V gene TRBV28 combines with J gene TRBJ1-6; TRBD1 might be the D (5 bases). CDR1 MDHEN and CDR2 SYDVKM come from the germline V gene. V dropped 4 bases and J dropped 0 bases, with 10 bases sitting between them. There are 16 residues in the CDR3. The CDR3 is CASSSTTVSYNSPLHF. CDR3 in DNA: TGTGCCAGCAGTTCAACGACAGTCTCCTATAATTCACCCCTCCACTTT.

The rearrangement uses TRBV28 and TRBJ2-2; 11 bases match TRBD2. The CDR3 spans 14 residues. Losses at the gene ends were 6 bases for V and 9 bases for J; bases not matched to a gene: 6. The V gene's germline CDR1 is MDHEN and CDR2 SYDVKM. CDR3 bases: TGTGCCAGCAGGACTAGCGGGGAGACAAGGGAGCTGTTTTTT. It codes for CASRTSGETRELFF.

This chain links TRBV29-1 with TRBJ2-1; possible D gene TRBD2, 6 bases. Trimming pared 5 bases from V and 0 bases from J, leaving 11 bases between. The germline gives CDR1 SQVTM, CDR2 ANQGSEA. The CDR3 runs to 14 residues. CDR3 DNA: TGCAGCGTTCTCCGGGGGAGCTCCTACAATGAGCAGTTCTTC. This codes for CSVLRGSSYNEQFF.

V usage is TRBV6-5 and J usage is TRBJ1-2, with D tentatively TRBD1 (6 bases). The ends were cut back, 6 bases at V and 0 bases at J, with 14 bases in the middle. The germline CDR1 and CDR2 sequences are MNHEY and SVGAGI. The CDR3 totals 15 residues. CDR3 nucleotides: TGTGCCAGCAGCGCCGGACAGCTTACTAACTATGGCTACACCTTC. It specifies CASSAGQLTNYGYTF.

The chain joins TRBV18 to TRBJ1-3; maybe TRBD1 (6 bases). Germline lookup yields CDR1 KGHSH and CDR2 LQKENI. V lost 6 bases, J lost 4 bases, and 22 bases lay in between. The CDR3 totals 17 residues. The CDR3 DNA reads as TGTGCCAGCTCTCCAAAGCGGGGGGCGATGTCCGGAAACACCATATATTTT. Its translation is CASSPKRGAMSGNTIYF.

This clone has only one observation. The V call is TRBV11-2, the J call TRBJ2-7, with TRBD1 matching 12 bases. V lost 7 bases and J lost 4; bases outside the gene matches: 8. In germline, CDR1 is SGHAT, CDR2 FQNNGV. This CDR3 contains 15 residues. Written as DNA, the CDR3 is TGTGCCAGCAAACGCCCGGGACAGGGGGCTTACGAGCAGTACTTC. Encoded protein: CASKRPGQGAYEQYF.

This chain joins TRBV5-1 and TRBJ2-7; 7 bases align to TRBD1. The CDR3 spans 16 residues. The germline gives CDR1 SGHRS, CDR2 YFSETQ. Trimming took 4 bases from V and 5 from J; bases not matched to a gene: 15. CDR3 loop: CASSGWDSPISDEQYF. The CDR3 DNA reads TGCGCCAGCAGCGGGTGGGACAGCCCGATATCAGACGAGCAGTACTTC.

This rearrangement joins TRBV11-1 to TRBJ1-5; no reliable D call. Germline V gene data show CDR1 as SGHAT and CDR2 as FQDESV (reference sequence). The germline V and J ends were trimmed by 5 bases and 4 bases, with 12 bases remaining between them. This CDR3 has 14 amino acids. The CDR3 reads CASSPGETNQPQHF. The CDR3 coding sequence is TGTGCCAGCAGCCCCGGGGAGACAAATCAGCCCCAGCATTTT.

The genes are TRBV5-4 and TRBJ2-2; TRBD2 agrees at 12 bases. V gave up 4 bases and J gave up 5 bases; unmatched junction bases: 6. The CDR3 consists of 16 residues. CDR1 SGHNT and CDR2 YYREEE come from the germline V gene (reference sequence). CDR3 in DNA: TGTGCCAGCAGCCCTGGACTAGCGGGGACGACCGGGGAGCTGTTTTTT. This gives the protein CASSPGLAGTTGELFF.

This clone was recorded once. The CDR3 DNA sequence: TGTGCCAGCAGTGACAGGGGCGTTAGCACCGGGGAGCTGTTTTTT. Residues: CASSDRGVSTGELFF. V usage is TRBV2 and J usage is TRBJ2-2; D might be TRBD1 (6 bases). CDR1 is SNHLY, CDR2 FYNNEI, per germline. The CDR3 has 15 amino acids. V shed 3 bases and J shed 4 bases, with 12 bases lying between them. Variable domain in full (rest from reference TRBV2 and TRBJ2-2): EPEVTQTPSHQVTQMGQEVILRCVPISNHLYFYWYRQILGQKVEFLVSFYNNEISEKSEIFDDQFSVERPDGSNFTLKIRSTKLEDSAMYFCASSDRGVSTGELFFGEGSRLTVL.

The chain joins TRBV4-1 to TRBJ2-5; 8 bases map to TRBD2. The CDR3 sequence is 14 residues long. After removal of 4 bases from V and 6 bases from J, the junction contained 7 bases not matched to a gene. CDR1 is MGHRA, CDR2 YSYEKL, per germline. CDR3 sequence: CASSRSGGEKTQYF. The CDR3 nucleotides read TGCGCCAGCAGCCGCTCCGGGGGGGAGAAGACCCAGTACTTC.